The 16 T cell receptor beta chains reported below all come from one sample, sequenced in a study of CD8+CD57+ T cells in acquired aplastic anemia. Profiles of TCR beta VDJ and CDR3 were generated from a genomic DNA template. TCRdb fed the reads into MiXCR, producing one record per CDR3 protein. The sample carries about 150,000 distinct CDR3 sequences, less than 45% recorded once. Input material: sorted CD4+, CD8+, or CD8+CD57+ T cells (not recorded which) from PBMCs. These receptors were obtained from a human donor in good health, serving as a control.

This clonotype was seen many times. The V gene is TRBV20-1, the J gene TRBJ2-3; the match to TRBD2 covers 12 bases. Unmatched junction bases numbered 18, after V lost 3 bases and J lost 5 bases. CDR1 is DFQATT and CDR2 is SNEGSKA in the germline V gene (reference sequence). The CDR3 sequence is 19 residues long. Written as DNA, the CDR3 is TGCAGTGCTAGGGCGGTAGGGTGGCTAGCGGGGGGGCCGAGAGATACGCAGTATTTT. Encoded protein: CSARAVGWLAGGPRDTQYF.

Concerning this clonotype: The final CDR3 position lacks the conserved phenylalanine or tryptophan, pointing to a likely read error. The genes are TRBV5-1 and TRBJ2-1; possible D gene TRBD2, 6 bases. CDR1 is SGHRS, CDR2 YFSETQ, per germline. The germline V and J ends were trimmed by 2 bases and 7 bases, with 13 bases remaining between them. The CDR3 length is 14 residues. The CDR3 region is CASSLVGGENEQFL. CDR3 coding DNA: TGCGCCAGCAGCTTAGTAGGAGGGGAGAATGAGCAGTTCCTC.

This chain joins TRBV15 and TRBJ2-6, with D unclear. Germline CDR1 is LNHNV and CDR2 is YYDKDF (reference sequence). Trimming pared 1 base from V and 1 base from J, leaving 2 bases between. The CDR3 is made up of 14 amino acids. The CDR3 sequence: CATSRVSGANVLTF. The CDR3 nucleotides read TGTGCCACCAGCAGAGTTTCTGGGGCCAACGTCCTGACTTTC.

This clonotype was counted at least ten times. V is TRBV12-3 or TRBV12-4 and J is TRBJ2-1; a weak D match, TRBD2 (6 bases). Trimming stripped 8 bases from V and 0 bases from J, with 8 bases between. The CDR3 totals 13 residues. For the CDR3, the DNA is TGTGCCAGCGGGGGGAGCTCCTACAATGAGCAGTTCTTC. Encoded protein: CASGGSSYNEQFF.

This clonotype was recorded at least ten times. The chain has TRBV12-5 and TRBJ2-3; D not certain. This CDR3 comprises 16 residues. CDR1 is LGHNT and CDR2 is FRNRAP in the germline V gene. V gave up 2 bases and J gave up 3 bases, with 15 bases separating them. The CDR3 here is CASGLPSRAQTDTQYF. The CDR3 nucleotides read TGTGCTAGTGGTTTGCCCTCAAGGGCCCAAACAGATACGCAGTATTTT. The full variable domain, with the rest looked up from reference TRBV12-5 and TRBJ2-3, is DARVTQTPRHKVTEMGQEVTMRCQPILGHNTVFWYRQTMMQGLELLAYFRNRAPLDDSGMPKDRFSAEMPDATLATLKIQPSEPRDSAVYFCASGLPSRAQTDTQYFGPGTRLTVL.

This rearrangement joins TRBV20-1 to TRBJ2-7; 9 bases align to TRBD1. The CDR3 has 15 amino acids. Germline CDR1 is DFQATT and CDR2 is SNEGSKA (reference sequence). The V gene end was trimmed by 0 bases and the J gene end by 5 bases; junction bases not matched to a gene: 8. This chain's CDR3 is CSAREGGTGINEQYF. For the CDR3, the DNA is TGCAGTGCTAGAGAAGGGGGGACAGGGATTAACGAGCAGTACTTC.

The rearrangement joins TRBV11-2 to TRBJ2-3, with 11 positions matching TRBD2. The germline V gene has CDR1 SGHAT and CDR2 FQNNGV. The CDR3 contains 16 residues. With 5 bases clipped from V and 6 bases from J, the junction kept 10 bases outside the gene matches. This CDR3 is CASSPYSGGATDTQYF. The CDR3 nucleotides read TGTGCCAGCAGCCCTTATAGCGGGGGGGCGACCGATACGCAGTATTTT.

This clonotype was seen ten or more times. The rearrangement joins TRBV4-1 to TRBJ1-1, with D maybe TRBD1 (6 bases). V lost 0 bases and J lost 0, with 8 bases in between. CDR1 is MGHRA, CDR2 YSYEKL, per germline. There are 15 residues in the CDR3. The CDR3 region is CASSQEGALNTEAFF. CDR3 coding DNA: TGCGCCAGCAGCCAAGAGGGGGCCCTGAACACTGAAGCTTTCTTT.

This clonotype was picked up a small number of times. This chain connects TRBV18 to TRBJ2-5, with D possibly matching TRBD2 (6 bases). The CDR3 loop spans 15 amino acids. The germline gives CDR1 KGHSH, CDR2 LQKENI. Trimming cost V 3 bases and J 4 bases, with 15 bases left between them. CDR3 nucleotides: TGTGCCAGCTCACCTGCGGCGGGAAGTCGAGAGACCCAGTACTTC. It codes for CASSPAAGSRETQYF.

The chain employs TRBV10-3 and TRBJ1-1; D unclear. The V gene lost 2 bases and the J gene lost 3 bases, with 16 bases spanning the gap. This CDR3 region has 16 residues. Germline V gives CDR1 ENHRY, CDR2 SYGVKD. CDR3 DNA: TGTGCCATCAGTGAGATGGTTGGGAAATTCGACACTGAAGCTTTCTTT. Translating gives CAISEMVGKFDTEAFF.

The genes are TRBV2 and TRBJ2-7, with no clear D. The V end lost 8 bases, the J end lost 3 bases, and 5 bases lay between the germline ends. The CDR3 totals 10 residues. The germline CDR1 and CDR2 sequences are SNHLY and FYNNEI. CDR3 sequence reads: CASSNYEQYF. The CDR3 DNA sequence: TGTGCCAGCTCTAACTACGAGCAGTACTTC.

This clonotype was recorded at least ten times. The chain links TRBV20-1 to TRBJ1-2, with D perhaps TRBD1 (5 bases). With 6 bases removed from V and 0 bases from J, the gap between germline ends came to 14 bases. CDR1 is DFQATT and CDR2 is SNEGSKA in the germline V gene (reference sequence). The CDR3 is 14 residues long. The CDR3, as DNA: TGCAGTGCCCGTGACGGGGCCGCTAACTATGGCTACACCTTC. This encodes CSARDGAANYGYTF.

This clonotype was seen many times. This chain's CDR3 is CASSEYGRAGGYTF. CDR3 in DNA: TGTGCCAGCAGTGAATACGGCAGGGCTGGAGGCTACACCTTC. V gene TRBV25-1 combines with J gene TRBJ1-2; a weak D match, TRBD1 (5 bases). The CDR3 is made up of 14 amino acids. Germline V CDR1 and CDR2: MGHDK, SYGVNS. V lost 0 bases to trimming and J lost 8 bases, with 13 bases between them.

In this sample, this clonotype turned up many times. The chain joins TRBV20-1 to TRBJ2-1; 9 bases match TRBD2. The CDR3 runs to 15 residues. Germline trimming cut 6 bases from V and 9 bases from J; bases unmatched to any gene: 15. Germline V gene sequence: CDR1 DFQATT, CDR2 SNEGSKA (reference sequence). The CDR3 protein is CSAKHRSGRWSEQFF. In nucleotides, the CDR3 is TGCAGTGCCAAGCATCGAAGCGGGAGGTGGAGTGAGCAGTTCTTC.

Concerning this clonotype itself: One end of the junction varies from germline; a read error may be responsible. V and J are TRBV10-3 and TRBJ1-5, with unresolved D. This CDR3 has 15 residues. Germline V gives CDR1 ENHRY, CDR2 SYGVKD. The DNA of the CDR3 is TGTGCCATCAGTAAGTCGACGACGGGCAATCAGCCCCAGCATTTT. Amino acid sequence: CAISKSTTGNQPQHF.

This clonotype occurred many times. The genes are TRBV7-6 and TRBJ2-1; the match to TRBD1 covers 8 bases. The V and J ends lost 2 bases and 6 bases, in that order; junction bases with no gene match: 9. Looked up from germline, CDR1 is SGHVS and CDR2 is FNYEAQ. The CDR3 has 16 amino acids. CDR3 sequence reads: CASSLWGTGVINEQFF. Here the CDR3 DNA reads TGTGCCAGCAGCTTATGGGGGACAGGAGTCATCAATGAGCAGTTCTTC.